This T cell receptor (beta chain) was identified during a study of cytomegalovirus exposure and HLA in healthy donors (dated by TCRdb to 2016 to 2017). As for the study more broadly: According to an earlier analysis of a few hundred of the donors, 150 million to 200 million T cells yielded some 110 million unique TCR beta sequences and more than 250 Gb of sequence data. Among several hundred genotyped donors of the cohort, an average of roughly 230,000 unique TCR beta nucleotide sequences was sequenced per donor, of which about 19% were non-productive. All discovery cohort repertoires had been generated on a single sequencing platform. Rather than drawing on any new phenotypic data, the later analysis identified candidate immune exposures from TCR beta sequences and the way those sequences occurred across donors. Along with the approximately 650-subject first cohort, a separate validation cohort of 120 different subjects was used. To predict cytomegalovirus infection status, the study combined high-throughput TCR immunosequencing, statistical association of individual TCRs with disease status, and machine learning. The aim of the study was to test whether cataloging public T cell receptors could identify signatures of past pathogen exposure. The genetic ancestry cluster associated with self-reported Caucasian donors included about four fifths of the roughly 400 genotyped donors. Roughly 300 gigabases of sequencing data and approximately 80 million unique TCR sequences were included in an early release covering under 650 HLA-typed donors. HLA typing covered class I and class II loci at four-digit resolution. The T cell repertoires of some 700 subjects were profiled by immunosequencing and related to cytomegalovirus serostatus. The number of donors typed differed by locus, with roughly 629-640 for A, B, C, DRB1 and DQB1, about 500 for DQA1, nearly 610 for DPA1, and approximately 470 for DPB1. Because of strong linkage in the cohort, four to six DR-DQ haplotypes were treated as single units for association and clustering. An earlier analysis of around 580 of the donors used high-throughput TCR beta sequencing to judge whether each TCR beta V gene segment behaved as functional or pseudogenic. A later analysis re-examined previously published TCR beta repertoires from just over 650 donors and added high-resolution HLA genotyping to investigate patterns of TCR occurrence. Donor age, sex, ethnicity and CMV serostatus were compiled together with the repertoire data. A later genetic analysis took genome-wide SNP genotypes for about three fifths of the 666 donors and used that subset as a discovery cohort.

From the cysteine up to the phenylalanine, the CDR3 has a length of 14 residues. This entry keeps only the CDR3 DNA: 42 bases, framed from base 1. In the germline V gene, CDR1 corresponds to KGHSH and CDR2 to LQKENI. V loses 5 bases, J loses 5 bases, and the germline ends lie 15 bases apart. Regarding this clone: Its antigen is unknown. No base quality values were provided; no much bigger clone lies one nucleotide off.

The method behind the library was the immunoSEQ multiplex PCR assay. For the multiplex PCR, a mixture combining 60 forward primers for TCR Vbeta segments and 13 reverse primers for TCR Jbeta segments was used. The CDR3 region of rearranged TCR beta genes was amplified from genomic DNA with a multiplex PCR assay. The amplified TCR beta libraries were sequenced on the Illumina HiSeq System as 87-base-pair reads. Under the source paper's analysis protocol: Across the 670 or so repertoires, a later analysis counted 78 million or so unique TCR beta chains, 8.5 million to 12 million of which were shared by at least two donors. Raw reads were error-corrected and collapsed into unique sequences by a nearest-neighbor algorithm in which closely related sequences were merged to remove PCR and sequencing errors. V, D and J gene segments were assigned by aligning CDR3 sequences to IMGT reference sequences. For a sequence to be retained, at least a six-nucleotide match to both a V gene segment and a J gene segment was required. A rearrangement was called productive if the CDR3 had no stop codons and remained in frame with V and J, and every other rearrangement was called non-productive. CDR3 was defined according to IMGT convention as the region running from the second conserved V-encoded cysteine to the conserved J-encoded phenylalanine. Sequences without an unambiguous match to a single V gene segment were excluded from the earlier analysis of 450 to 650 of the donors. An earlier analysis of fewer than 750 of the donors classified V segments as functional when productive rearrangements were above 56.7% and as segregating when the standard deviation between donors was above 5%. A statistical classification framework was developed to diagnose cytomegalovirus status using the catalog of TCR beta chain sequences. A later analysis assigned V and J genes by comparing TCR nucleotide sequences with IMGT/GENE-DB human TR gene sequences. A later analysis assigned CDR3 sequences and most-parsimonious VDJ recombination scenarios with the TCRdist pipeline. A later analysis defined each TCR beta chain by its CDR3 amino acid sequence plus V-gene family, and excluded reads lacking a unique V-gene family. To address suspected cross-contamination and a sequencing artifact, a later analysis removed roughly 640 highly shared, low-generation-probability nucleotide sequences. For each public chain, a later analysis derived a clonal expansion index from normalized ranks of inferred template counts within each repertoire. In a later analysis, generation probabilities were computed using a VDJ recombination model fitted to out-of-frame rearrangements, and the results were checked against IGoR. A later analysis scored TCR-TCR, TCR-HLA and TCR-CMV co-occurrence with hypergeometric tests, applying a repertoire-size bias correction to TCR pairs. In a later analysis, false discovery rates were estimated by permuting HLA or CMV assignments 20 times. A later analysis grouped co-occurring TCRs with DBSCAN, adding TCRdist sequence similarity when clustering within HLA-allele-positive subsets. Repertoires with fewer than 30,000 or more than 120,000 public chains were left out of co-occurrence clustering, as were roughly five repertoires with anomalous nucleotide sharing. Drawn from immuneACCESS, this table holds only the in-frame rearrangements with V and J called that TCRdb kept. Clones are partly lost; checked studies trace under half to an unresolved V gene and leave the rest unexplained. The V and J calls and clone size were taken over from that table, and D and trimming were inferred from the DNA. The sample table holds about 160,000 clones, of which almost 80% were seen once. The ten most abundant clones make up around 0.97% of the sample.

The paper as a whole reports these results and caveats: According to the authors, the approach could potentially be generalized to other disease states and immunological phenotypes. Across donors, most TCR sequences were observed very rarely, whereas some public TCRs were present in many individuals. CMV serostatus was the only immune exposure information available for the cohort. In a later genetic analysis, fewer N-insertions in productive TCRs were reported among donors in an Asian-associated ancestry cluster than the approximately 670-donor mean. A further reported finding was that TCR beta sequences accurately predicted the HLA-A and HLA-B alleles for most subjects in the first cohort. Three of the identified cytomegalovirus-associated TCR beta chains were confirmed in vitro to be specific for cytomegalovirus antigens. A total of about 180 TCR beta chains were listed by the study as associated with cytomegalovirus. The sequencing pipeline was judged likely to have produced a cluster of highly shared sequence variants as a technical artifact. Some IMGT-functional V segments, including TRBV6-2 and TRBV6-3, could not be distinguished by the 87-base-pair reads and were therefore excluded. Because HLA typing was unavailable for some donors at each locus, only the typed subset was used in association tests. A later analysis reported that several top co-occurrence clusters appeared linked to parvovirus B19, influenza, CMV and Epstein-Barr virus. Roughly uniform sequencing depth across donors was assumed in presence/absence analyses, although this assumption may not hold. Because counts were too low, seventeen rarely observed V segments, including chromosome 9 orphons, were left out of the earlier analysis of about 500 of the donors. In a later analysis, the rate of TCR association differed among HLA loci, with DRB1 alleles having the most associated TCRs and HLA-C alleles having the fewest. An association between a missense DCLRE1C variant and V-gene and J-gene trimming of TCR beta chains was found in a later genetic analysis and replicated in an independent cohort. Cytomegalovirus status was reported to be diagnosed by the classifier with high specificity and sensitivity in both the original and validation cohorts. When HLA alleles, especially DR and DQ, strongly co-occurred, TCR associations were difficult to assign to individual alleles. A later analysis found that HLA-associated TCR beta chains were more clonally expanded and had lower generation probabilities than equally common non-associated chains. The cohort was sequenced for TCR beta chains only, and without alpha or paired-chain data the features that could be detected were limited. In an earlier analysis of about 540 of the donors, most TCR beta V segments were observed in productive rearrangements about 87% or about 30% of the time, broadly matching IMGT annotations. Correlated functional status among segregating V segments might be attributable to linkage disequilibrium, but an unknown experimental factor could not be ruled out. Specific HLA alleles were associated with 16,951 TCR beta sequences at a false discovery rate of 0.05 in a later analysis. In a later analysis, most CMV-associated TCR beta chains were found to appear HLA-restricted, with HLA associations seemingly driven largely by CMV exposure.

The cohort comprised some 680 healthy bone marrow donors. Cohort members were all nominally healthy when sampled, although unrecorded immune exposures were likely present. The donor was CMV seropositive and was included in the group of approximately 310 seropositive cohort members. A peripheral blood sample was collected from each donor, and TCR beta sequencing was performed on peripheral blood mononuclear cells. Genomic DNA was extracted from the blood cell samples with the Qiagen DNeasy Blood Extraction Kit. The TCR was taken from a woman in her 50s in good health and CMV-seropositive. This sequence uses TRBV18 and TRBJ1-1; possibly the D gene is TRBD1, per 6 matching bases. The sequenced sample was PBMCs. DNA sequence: TGTGCCAGCTCAACGACAAACAGGGAAACTGAAGCTTTCTTT. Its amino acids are CASSTTNRETEAFF.